The TCR beta chain described here comes from a study of lymphopenia after photon versus proton radiotherapy. Findings and limits, study-wide: Better survival with proton therapy was suggested as possible, not demonstrated. Photon-treated patients lost naive T cells and TCR diversity; proton-treated stayed stable. Oligoclonal CD8+ Temra expansion after nadir drove photon patients' diversity drop. A bigger post-nadir fall in TCR diversity correlated inversely with survival time in deceased patients.

The CDR3 is made up of 10 amino acids. Trimming cost V 6 bases and J 7 bases, with 6 bases left between them. Germline V lookup: CDR1 MNHNY, CDR2 SVGAGI (reference sequence). This clone came up once. The antigen is unknown. Here immunoSEQ multiplex PCR was the method, and the copy in TCRdb shows in-frame clones only, minus some. This table holds 150,000 to 200,000 clones, approximately 91% found once. The sample was peripheral blood, taken from a patient treated with photon-based radiotherapy. J is TRBJ1-1 and V is TRBV6-6; D remains unclear. This TCR came from a man aged 50 to 60 with gastric cancer. The DNA of the CDR3 is TGTGCCAGCAGCAACCTTGAAGCTTTCTTT. Its protein product is CASSNLEAFF.